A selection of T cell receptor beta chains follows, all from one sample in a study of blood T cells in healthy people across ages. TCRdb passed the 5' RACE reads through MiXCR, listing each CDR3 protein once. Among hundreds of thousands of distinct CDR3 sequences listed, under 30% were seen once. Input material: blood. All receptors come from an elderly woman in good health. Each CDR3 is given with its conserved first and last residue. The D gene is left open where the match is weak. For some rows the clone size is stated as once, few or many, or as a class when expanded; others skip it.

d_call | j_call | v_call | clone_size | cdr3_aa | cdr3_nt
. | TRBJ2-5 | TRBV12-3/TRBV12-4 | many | CASSLFVTAQETQYF | TGTGCCAGCAGTTTATTTGTCACAGCACAAGAGACCCAGTACTTC
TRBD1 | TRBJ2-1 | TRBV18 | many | CASSPYPDRGLYNEQFF | TGTGCCAGCTCACCGTACCCTGACAGGGGGCTTTACAATGAGCAGTTCTTC
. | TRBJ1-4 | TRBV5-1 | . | CASSGGVTTNEKLFF | TGCGCCAGCAGCGGGGGGGTCACAACTAATGAAAAACTGTTTTTT
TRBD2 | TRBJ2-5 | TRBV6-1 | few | CASSEAIRVAGGPHEQYF | TGTGCCAGCAGTGAAGCCATCAGAGTAGCGGGGGGGCCCCATGAGCAGTACTTC
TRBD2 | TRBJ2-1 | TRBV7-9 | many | CASSSSGGNEQFF | TGTGCCAGCAGCTCTAGCGGGGGCAATGAGCAGTTCTTC
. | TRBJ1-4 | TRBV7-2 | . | CASRAGTDEKLFF | TGTGCCAGCAGAGCCGGAACAGACGAAAAACTGTTTTTT
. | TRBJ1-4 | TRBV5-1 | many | CASTSDGQANEKLFF | TGCGCCAGCACATCGGACGGCCAGGCTAATGAAAAACTGTTTTTT
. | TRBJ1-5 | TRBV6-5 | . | CASSQGRTGHQPQHF | TGTGCCTCATCCCAGGGACGGACGGGACATCAGCCCCAGCATTTT
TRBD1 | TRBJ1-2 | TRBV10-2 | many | CASSGQGKGYGYTF | TGCGCCAGCAGCGGACAGGGAAAAGGCTATGGCTACACCTTC
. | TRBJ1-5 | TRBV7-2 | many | CASSRAGISNQPQHF | TGTGCCAGCAGCCGGGCAGGGATAAGCAATCAGCCCCAGCATTTT
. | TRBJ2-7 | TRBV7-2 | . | CASSLVVSSYEQYF | TGTGCCAGCAGCTTAGTGGTCAGTTCCTACGAGCAGTACTTC
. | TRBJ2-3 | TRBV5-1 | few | CASSLLGLEPDTQYF | TGCGCCAGCAGCTTGTTAGGGTTAGAACCAGATACGCAGTATTTT
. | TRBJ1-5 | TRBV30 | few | CAWNSDSNQPQHF | TGTGCCTGGAATTCGGATAGCAATCAGCCCCAGCATTTT
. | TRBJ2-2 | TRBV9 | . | CASSVAAGITGELFF | TGTGCCAGCAGCGTAGCTGCAGGGATCACCGGGGAGCTGTTTTTT
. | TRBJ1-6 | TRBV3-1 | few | CASSRQQGVNSPLHF | TGTGCCAGCAGCCGTCAACAGGGCGTTAATTCACCCCTCCACTTT
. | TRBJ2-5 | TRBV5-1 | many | CASSFRLQETQYF | TGCGCCAGCAGCTTTAGACTGCAAGAGACCCAGTACTTC
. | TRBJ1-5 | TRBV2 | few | CASSEAQDSNQPQHF | TGTGCCAGCAGTGAAGCGCAGGATAGCAATCAGCCCCAGCATTTT
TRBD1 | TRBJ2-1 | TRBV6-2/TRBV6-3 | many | CASRKTGVLYNEQFF | TGTGCCAGCAGGAAAACAGGGGTCCTTTACAATGAGCAGTTCTTC
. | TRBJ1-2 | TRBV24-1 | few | CATSDRTGYGHTF | TGTGCCACCAGTGATCGAACAGGCTATGGCCACACCTTC
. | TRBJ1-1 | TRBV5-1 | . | CASSLVSQAAEAFF | TGCGCCAGCAGCTTGGTCAGCCAGGCGGCTGAAGCTTTCTTT
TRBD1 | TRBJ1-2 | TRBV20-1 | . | CSASPGTGGSANYGYTF | TGCAGTGCCTCGCCCGGGACAGGGGGCTCAGCTAACTATGGCTACACCTTC
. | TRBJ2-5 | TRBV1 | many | CTSSHHRGRRETQYF | TGCACCAGCAGCCATCACAGGGGGCGTAGGGAGACCCAGTACTTC
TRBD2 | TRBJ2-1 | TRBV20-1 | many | CSALKTSGGPSSYNEQFF | TGCAGTGCTCTGAAGACTAGCGGGGGCCCAAGCTCCTACAATGAGCAGTTCTTC
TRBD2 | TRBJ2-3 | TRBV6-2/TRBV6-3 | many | CASRSGGAGTDTQYF | TGTGCCAGCAGATCCGGGGGGGCCGGGACAGATACGCAGTATTTT